The 9 T cell receptor beta chains listed next were all sequenced from one sample in a study of shared clonotypes between healthy human individuals. Clones were sequenced by immunoSEQ multiplex PCR, and TCRdb holds only the in-frame ones, with some missing. The sample includes roughly 2.5 million clones, around 90% of them seen just once. Sequencing was carried out using naive CD4+ T cells sorted from blood. The subset: CD45RA+ positively selected. These receptors were collected from a man between 18 and 29 years old in good health.

This clone was picked up one time. The chain links TRBV25-1 to TRBJ2-1; no clear D gene. CDR1 is MGHDK and CDR2 is SYGVNS in the germline V gene. V was trimmed by 6 bases and J by 6 bases, leaving 15 bases between them. The CDR3 has 14 amino acids. As DNA, the CDR3 is TGTGCCAGCAGGGGTTTCGGGTACGGCAATGAGCAGTTCTTC. It codes for CASRGFGYGNEQFF.

The chain has TRBV7-9 and TRBJ1-2; D unclear. The CDR3 has 14 amino acids. Germline V gives CDR1 SEHNR, CDR2 FQNEAQ (reference sequence). V dropped 1 base and J dropped 12 bases, with 18 bases sitting between them. In DNA form, the CDR3 reads TGTGCCAGCAGCTTAGGCCCTGGACTTATCGATGACACCTTC. This encodes CASSLGPGLIDDTF.

The chain links TRBV15 to TRBJ2-6; perhaps TRBD2 as D (5 bases). CDR1 and CDR2 from the germline V gene are LNHNV and YYDKDF (reference sequence). V dropped 0 bases and J dropped 2 bases, with 14 bases sitting between them. This CDR3 contains 18 residues. The CDR3: CATSRDPGLGAGANVLTF. The CDR3 DNA sequence: TGTGCCACCAGCAGAGATCCGGGATTGGGTGCTGGGGCCAACGTCCTGACTTTC.

Note on this clone: Other DNA sequences within the sample encode an identical CDR3. The chain carries TRBV2 and TRBJ2-5, with D perhaps TRBD2 (7 bases). The CDR3 is made up of 15 amino acids. Between the trimmed V and J ends, which lost 2 bases and 5 bases, there was a span of 15 bases. The germline V gene encodes CDR1 SNHLY and CDR2 FYNNEI. The CDR3 coding sequence is TGTGCCAGCAGTGAACGTTTGGCGGGGGCGGAGACCCAGTACTTC. Translated, it gives CASSERLAGAETQYF.

This chain uses TRBV4-1 with TRBJ1-2; D gene unclear. Germline V gene data show CDR1 as MGHRA and CDR2 as YSYEKL. CDR3 length: 15 amino acids. V shed 1 base and J shed 1 base, with 10 bases lying between them. In nucleotides, the CDR3 is TGCGCCAGCAGCCAAGTACTCAACGTTAACTATGGCTACACCTTC. This sequence encodes CASSQVLNVNYGYTF.

This clone has a single count. This chain links TRBV18 with TRBJ2-7; 7 bases agree with TRBD1. This CDR3 is built from 16 residues. CDR1 is KGHSH, CDR2 LQKENI, per germline. V gave up 2 bases and J gave up 3 bases; unmatched junction bases: 10. CDR3 sequence reads: CASSPIPPGQLYEQYF. The DNA for the CDR3 is TGTGCCAGCTCACCAATACCCCCGGGACAGCTCTACGAGCAGTACTTC.

This chain connects TRBV11-2 to TRBJ1-6; D perhaps matches TRBD1 (6 bases). CDR3 length: 17 amino acids. The germline CDR1 and CDR2 sequences are SGHAT and FQNNGV. Trimming removed 2 bases at V and 6 bases at J, with 17 bases between. The chain's CDR3 is CASSLSTGARVNSPLHF. CDR3 sequence (DNA): TGTGCCAGCAGCTTAAGCACGGGGGCGCGAGTTAATTCACCCCTCCACTTT.

This clone was counted only a few times. In the same sample, other DNA sequences code for this CDR3. The CDR3 loop reads CASRRDQPQHF. CDR3 bases: TGTGCCAGCAGGCGGGATCAGCCCCAGCATTTT. The V gene is TRBV2, the J gene TRBJ1-5; the D is unclear. The CDR3 length is 11 residues. The V gene lost 6 bases and the J gene lost 5 bases, with 5 bases spanning the gap. Germline loops: CDR1 SNHLY, CDR2 FYNNEI.

V and J are TRBV6-9 and TRBJ2-1; D is undetermined. This CDR3 has 15 residues. The V end was cut by 3 bases, the J end by 0 bases, with 9 bases between. CDR1 is MNHGY, CDR2 SVAAGI, per germline. CDR3 coding DNA: TGTGCCAGCAGTTACGTGGGTAGCTCCTACAATGAGCAGTTCTTC. It is translated as CASSYVGSSYNEQFF.